Listed here are 21 T cell receptor beta chains from one sample, sequenced in a study of shared clonotypes between healthy human individuals. Assay used: immunoSEQ multiplex PCR; TCRdb lists only in-frame clones, some missing. The data contain about 2.1 million clones, 93% of them singletons. The naive CD8 population came from CD45RO-negative cells selected for CCR7, without terminally differentiated effector memory CD45RA+ cells. The sequenced material came from naive CD8+ T cells from PBMCs. Receptors originate from a man aged 18 to 30 in good health. Some clones in this sample may be carry-over from other donors' samples.

The chain links TRBV7-9 to TRBJ2-4; 12 positions match TRBD1. V dropped 1 base and J dropped 8; count of bases not matched to a gene: 3. Per germline, CDR1 SEHNR and CDR2 FQNEAQ (reference sequence). CDR3 length: 15 residues. CDR3 nucleotides: TGTGCCAGCAGCTTAGTGGGACAGGGGGCTGACATTCAGTACTTC. Protein product: CASSLVGQGADIQYF.

The chain employs TRBV7-8 and TRBJ2-5, with TRBD2 identical over 12 bases. Germline-derived CDR1 and CDR2 are SGHVS and FQNEAQ. With V trimmed by 5 bases and J by 2 bases, 12 bases remained unmatched. There are 18 residues in the CDR3. The CDR3 nucleotides read TGTGCCAGCAGCAACGGGACTAGCGGGCTCAGGAAACAAGAGACCCAGTACTTC. Amino acids: CASSNGTSGLRKQETQYF. The variable domain in full, with the rest retrieved from reference TRBV7-8 and TRBJ2-5, is GAGVSQSPRYKVAKRGQDVALRCDPISGHVSLFWYQQALGQGPEFLTYFQNEAQLDKSGLPSDRFFAERPEGSVSTLKIQRTQQEDSAVYLCASSNGTSGLRKQETQYFGPGTRLLVL.

The V gene is TRBV27, the J gene TRBJ2-1; 9 nucleotides agree with TRBD2. V was pared by 3 bases and J by 9 bases, with 3 bases of the junction left unmatched. Germline CDR1 and CDR2: MNHEY and SMNVEV (reference sequence). The length of the CDR3 is 13 residues. The CDR3 is CASSFQREAEQFF. The CDR3 DNA reads TGTGCCAGCAGTTTTCAGCGGGAGGCTGAGCAGTTCTTC.

This sequence joins TRBV28 and TRBJ1-1; TRBD1 aligns across 11 bases. CDR3 length: 16 amino acids. Unmatched junction bases numbered 7, after V lost 2 bases and J lost 5 bases. Germline V CDR1 and CDR2: MDHEN, SYDVKM. CDR3 in DNA: TGTGCCAGCAGTTTACTAGCCGGGACAGGGGGAACTGAAGCTTTCTTT. This codes for CASSLLAGTGGTEAFF.

The chain joins TRBV30 to TRBJ2-7; 7 nucleotides line up with TRBD2. CDR3 length equals 12 residues. Germline trimming cut 8 bases from V and 7 bases from J; bases unmatched to any gene: 11. Per the germline V gene, CDR1 is GTSNPN and CDR2 is SVGIG (reference sequence). The CDR3 here is CAGAGGGWEQYF. Written as DNA, the CDR3 is TGTGCCGGCGCCGGCGGGGGTTGGGAGCAGTACTTC.

The rearrangement joins TRBV14 to TRBJ2-1; possibly TRBD1 for D (5 bases). The CDR3 spans 14 residues. CDR1 is SGHDN and CDR2 is FVKESK in the germline V gene. The germline V and J ends were trimmed by 0 bases and 8 bases, with 11 bases remaining between them. The CDR3 DNA reads as TGTGCCAGCAGCCAAGATGTCAGGGATTATGAGCAGTTCTTC. Amino acid sequence: CASSQDVRDYEQFF.

As concerns this clone: Other DNA sequences in this sample translate to the same CDR3. The rearrangement uses TRBV28 and TRBJ2-1; possibly TRBD1 or TRBD2 for D (6 bases each). The V gene's germline CDR1 is MDHEN and CDR2 SYDVKM. The ends were cut back, 2 bases at V and 2 bases at J, with 7 bases in the middle. The length of the CDR3 is 14 residues. CDR3 coding DNA: TGTGCCAGCAGTTTACGGGGGCCCTACAATGAGCAGTTCTTC. Residues: CASSLRGPYNEQFF.

V and J are TRBV11-3 and TRBJ2-5; 11 bases fit TRBD2. Germline V gene lookup returns CDR1 SGHNT and CDR2 YENEEA. This CDR3 is built from 15 residues. V lost 5 bases and J lost 5; bases outside the gene matches: 7. CDR3: CASSETTSGSETQYF. CDR3 nucleotide sequence: TGTGCCAGCAGCGAAACTACTAGCGGGAGTGAGACCCAGTACTTC.

The chain uses TRBV1 and TRBJ1-1. TRBV1 is reported as a pseudogene. The CDR3 has 17 amino acids. The CDR3 region is CTSSLGGVKHQNTEAFF. CDR3 coding DNA: TGCACCAGCAGCTTGGGGGGGGTAAAACACCAGAACACTGAAGCTTTCTTT.

J is TRBJ2-7 and V is TRBV30, with TRBD2 matching 7 bases. V dropped 4 bases and J dropped 6; count of bases not matched to a gene: 15. CDR3 size: 15 residues. Germline V gene sequence: CDR1 GTSNPN, CDR2 SVGIG (reference sequence). The CDR3, as DNA: TGTGCCTGGAACCTAGCGGATATTTCCTACTCCGAGCAGTACTTC. Its translation: CAWNLADISYSEQYF.

V is TRBV5-1 and J is TRBJ1-1; a possible D gene is TRBD1 (5 bases). The CDR3 runs 13 residues. Germline V gives CDR1 SGHRS, CDR2 YFSETQ. V shed 0 bases and J shed 7 bases, with 10 bases lying between them. The CDR3 here is CASSLGTPYEAFF. CDR3 coding DNA: TGCGCCAGCAGCTTGGGGACACCATATGAAGCTTTCTTT.

CDR3 sequence reads: CASSYSREFMNTEAFF. In nucleotides, the CDR3 is TGTGCCAGCAGTTACTCTCGCGAGTTCATGAACACTGAAGCTTTCTTT. The chain couples TRBV6-6 to TRBJ1-1; D is ambiguous. Germline values: CDR1 MNHNY, CDR2 SVGAGI (reference sequence). Trimming removed 0 bases from V and 0 bases from J, with 11 bases in between. This CDR3 has 16 residues.

J is TRBJ2-1 and V is TRBV15; D possibly corresponds to TRBD2 (6 bases). The CDR3 covers 13 residues. V was shortened by 5 bases and J by 5 bases, with 10 bases between the two germline ends. From germline, CDR1 is LNHNV and CDR2 YYDKDF (reference sequence). CDR3 region: CATSGRLDNEQFF. The CDR3 DNA is TGTGCCACCAGCGGCCGACTAGACAATGAGCAGTTCTTC.

The chain has TRBV7-8 and TRBJ2-7; unclear D gene. This CDR3 has 12 residues. From germline, CDR1 is SGHVS and CDR2 FQNEAQ. The V end lost 2 bases, the J end lost 12 bases, and 14 bases lay between the germline ends. The CDR3 spells CASSLIRSLAYF. CDR3 DNA: TGTGCCAGCAGCTTAATCCGGTCGCTGGCGTACTTC.

J is TRBJ2-1 and V is TRBV4-1; 8 bases line up with TRBD1. This CDR3 is built from 17 residues. Trimming at V came to 1 base and at J to 6 bases, leaving 11 bases not matched to a gene. Germline assignment: CDR1 MGHRA and CDR2 YSYEKL. CDR3 sequence reads: CASSQVKRQGHVNEQFF. The CDR3 nucleotides are TGCGCCAGCAGCCAAGTGAAGCGACAGGGGCATGTCAATGAGCAGTTCTTC.

The chain joins TRBV11-2 to TRBJ1-2, with a weak D call TRBD1 (5 bases). This CDR3 has 14 amino acids. Germline V gives CDR1 SGHAT, CDR2 FQNNGV. V was cut by 2 bases and J by 6 bases, with 13 bases left in between. Here the CDR3 reads CASSLLSGAHGYTF. CDR3 nucleotide sequence: TGTGCCAGCAGCTTACTTTCTGGGGCGCATGGCTACACCTTC.

The gene calls are TRBV29-1 and TRBJ2-3; 8 nucleotides line up with TRBD2. CDR1 and CDR2 (germline): SQVTM, ANQGSEA. V trimming: 7 bases; J trimming: 4 bases; junction bases outside the gene matches: 16. CDR3 size: 16 residues. For the CDR3, the DNA is TGCAGCGATCGGTCCGTGCGGGAGGACTCGCCAGATACGCAGTATTTT. Translated: CSDRSVREDSPDTQYF.

The chain joins TRBV7-6 to TRBJ2-1, with D possibly matching TRBD2 (5 bases). Trimming shortened V by 1 base and J by 8 bases, and 12 bases separated the two germline ends. The V gene's germline CDR1 is SGHVS and CDR2 FNYEAQ. The CDR3 runs to 14 residues. The CDR3 coding sequence is TGTGCCAGCAGCTTAGGGGCGGGCCCCTATGAGCAGTTCTTC. Residues: CASSLGAGPYEQFF.

The count of this clone is one. V is TRBV19 and J is TRBJ2-5, with 8 bases matching TRBD1. Germline trimming cut 4 bases from V and 4 bases from J; bases unmatched to any gene: 5. Germline assignment: CDR1 LNHDA and CDR2 SQIVND (reference sequence). The CDR3 extends over 14 amino acids. The chain's CDR3 is CASSKPDRAETQYF. Here the CDR3 DNA reads TGTGCCAGTAGTAAGCCGGACAGGGCAGAGACCCAGTACTTC.

V gene TRBV5-1 combines with J gene TRBJ2-1; D unresolved. The germline V and J ends were trimmed by 4 bases and 2 bases, with 10 bases remaining between them. This CDR3 is 14 amino acids long. The germline V gene has CDR1 SGHRS and CDR2 YFSETQ. The CDR3 region has the DNA TGCGCCAGCAGCACCCTCCCAGCCTACAATGAGCAGTTCTTC. This sequence encodes CASSTLPAYNEQFF.

This clone was observed a single time. V gene TRBV7-6 combines with J gene TRBJ2-7; 9 bases are a match to TRBD1. The CDR3 covers 13 residues. The ends lost 10 bases at V and 8 bases at J; junction bases unmatched: 12. Germline loops: CDR1 SGHVS, CDR2 FNYEAQ. CDR3 sequence (DNA): TGTGCCACCGGCAGGACAGGGGCCTCCCAGCAGTACTTC. Translated: CATGRTGASQQYF.